This record covers a single T cell receptor beta chain. The clone's antigen remains unknown. No base quality values were provided; no much bigger clone lies one nucleotide off. TCRbeta CDR3 regions were amplified from genomic DNA by means of the immunoSEQ Assay, a bias-controlled multiplex PCR. Per the authors' processing: The number of nucleated cells in each sample was estimated from the amplification of reference gene primers within the assay. To quantify the absolute abundance of each unique TCRbeta CDR3 rearrangement, sequence reads were collapsed and filtered. Productive Simpson clonality was computed per sample as the square root of Simpson's diversity index over productive rearrangements. In its TCRdb copy, this immuneACCESS table keeps in-frame sequences only and misses some clones. Where compared with another copy, unresolved V genes explain less than half of these, and the others have no known cause. The V and J calls and the clone size are those of that table, but D and trimming were determined from the DNA. The sample table records about 190,000 clones; over 75% of these occur just once. The ten largest clonotypes hold under 15% of the sample.

The sample comes from a study of blood T cell repertoires in COVID-19 (dated by TCRdb to the early 2020s). Context from the whole study: The collaborator samples originated in the United States, Italy and Spain and spanned the acute and convalescent phases of COVID-19. Deeply sampled blood TCRbeta repertoires from subjects exposed to, actively infected with, or recovered from COVID-19 were included in the dataset. The repertoires were released in a freely available public database intended as a resource for research on the immune response to SARS-CoV-2. The samples were drawn from the first 160 participants of the ongoing ImmuneRACE study and from roughly 1,300 subjects provided by 6 global collaborators. Where HLA class I and class II types were available, the types were taken from metadata supplied by the sample provider, not from assay-based typing. The sample metadata nearly always contained a de-identified subject ID, COVID-19 status, age in years and sex. The material from the prospective study consisted of cDNA or gDNA derived from T cells, B-cell-depleted T cells, or PBMCs. General conclusions and limits of the study: Clinical and demographic metadata were provided uncurated, with the amount varying by source and participant.

Whole blood was collected in K2EDTA tubes by collaborating institutions according to the institutions' own protocols. Collaborator samples were shipped for TCRbeta analysis as frozen whole blood, isolated PBMCs, or DNA extracted from either sample type. The cysteine opens and the phenylalanine closes a CDR3 of 14 amino acids. Only the CDR3 part of the read is kept: 42 bases, read in frame from the first base. V and J lose 5 bases and 3 bases, and a span of 13 bases separates them. Looking up the germline V gene yields CDR1 SGHVS and CDR2 FQNEAQ. Sequenced: peripheral blood. The V and J genes are TRBV7-8 and TRBJ1-2; 5 matching bases give a weak D call of TRBD1. This receptor was obtained from a woman between 45 and 65 years old with acute or convalescent COVID-19. In nucleotide form, the sequence is TGTGCCAGCAGCCCCGGCCAGGGCTACTATGGCTACACCTTC. It codes for CASSPGQGYYGYTF.